This T cell receptor (beta chain) stems from a study of neurological immune-mediated disorders. Time point given: longitudinal time-point 3. In germline, CDR1 is DFQATT, CDR2 SNEGSKA (reference sequence). This CDR3 region has 15 residues. Trimming took 5 bases from V and 2 from J; bases not matched to a gene: 8. In this sample, this clonotype turned up many times. As for the cDNA, it was generated by 5'RACE with 10-nucleotide random UMIs. TCRdb used MiXCR to reprocess the 5' RACE reads, holding one entry per CDR3 protein. This sample has around 100,000 distinct CDR3 sequences, with 10% to 11% found just once.

The specimen was PBMCs. The source of this sequence is a female donor with HTLV-1-associated myelopathy (HAM/TSP). This rearrangement joins TRBV20-1 to TRBJ2-3; TRBD2 matches 9 bases. As DNA, the CDR3 is TGCAGTGCTCCCTCGAGCGGGGGGCTCACAGATACGCAGTATTTT. As protein: CSAPSSGGLTDTQYF.